Ten or more counts support the clone carrying this T cell receptor beta chain. During its preparation, the TCRbeta library received unique molecular identifiers. TCRdb independently ran MiXCR on the PCR reads; one entry per CDR3 protein. The sample holds hundreds of thousands of distinct CDR3 sequences, about 14% seen once. This sample was included in a study of T-cell reconstitution after alpha-beta-depleted transplantation in children. Germline values: CDR1 SEHNR, CDR2 FQNEAQ (reference sequence). V was shortened by 1 base and J by 4 bases, with 9 bases between the two germline ends. This CDR3 region has 14 residues.

This sequence was found in a human donor who donated a stem cell graft to a child with Fanconi anemia. Source: PBMCs, taken from the stem cell graft. V gene TRBV7-9 combines with J gene TRBJ2-3; D is unclear. The chain's CDR3 is CASSLVGSSDTQYF. The CDR3 nucleotides are TGTGCCAGCAGCTTAGTAGGGTCTTCAGATACGCAGTATTTT.